The 8 T cell receptor beta chains reported below all come from one sample, sequenced in a study of neurological immune-mediated disorders. TCRdb independently ran MiXCR on the 5' RACE reads; one entry per CDR3 protein. Among some 46,000 distinct CDR3 sequences listed, around 4.5% were seen once. The sample taken for sequencing was PBMCs. Receptors originate from a woman in her sixties or seventies with multiple sclerosis.

The table lists this clonotype with many counts. The chain joins TRBV12-3 or TRBV12-4 to TRBJ2-1; 8 bases line up with TRBD2. The CDR3 length is 14 residues. The J segment lost 8 bases and the V segment lost 6 bases, leaving 9 bases of the junction unmatched. This CDR3 is CASSREGRTHEQFF. CDR3 DNA: TGTGCCAGCAGCCGGGAGGGCCGGACCCATGAGCAGTTCTTC.

This clonotype was observed at least ten times. The chain joins TRBV29-1 to TRBJ1-5; possibly TRBD1 for D (5 bases). CDR1 SQVTM and CDR2 ANQGSEA come from the germline V gene. This CDR3 region has 13 residues. V was cut by 5 bases and J by 2 bases, with 10 bases left in between. The CDR3 DNA sequence: TGCAGCGTTCAGGGTAGTCGCAATCAGCCCCAGCATTTT. Its translation is CSVQGSRNQPQHF.

This clonotype was detected ten times or more. The chain couples TRBV15 to TRBJ1-6; D gene uncertain. V lost 2 bases, J lost 7 bases, and 3 bases lay in between. CDR3 length: 12 amino acids. Germline loops: CDR1 LNHNV, CDR2 YYDKDF (reference sequence). CDR3 nucleotide sequence: TGTGCCACCAGCAGAATAAATTCACCCCTCCACTTT. Its translation is CATSRINSPLHF.

This clonotype was seen ten or more times. V usage is TRBV29-1 and J usage is TRBJ1-1; D call uncertain. The germline V gene has CDR1 SQVTM and CDR2 ANQGSEA. There are 12 residues in the CDR3. V lost 4 bases, J lost 6 bases, and 12 bases lay in between. CDR3 bases: TGCAGCGTTGCTCCCCTTCGGGCTGAAGCTTTCTTT. Protein: CSVAPLRAEAFF.

V usage is TRBV4-1 and J usage is TRBJ2-1; D is perhaps TRBD2 (5 bases). V was clipped by 1 base and J by 6 bases, with 16 bases between them. Germline-derived CDR1 and CDR2 are MGHRA and YSYEKL. The CDR3 sequence is 16 residues long. CDR3 DNA sequence: TGCGCCAGCAGCCAAGCCCGGGGTGCCTGGGGCAATGAGCAGTTCTTC. Translated: CASSQARGAWGNEQFF.

This clonotype was observed many times. V is TRBV20-1 and J is TRBJ2-3; TRBD2 matches at 7 bases. Trimming took 1 base from V and 2 from J; bases not matched to a gene: 6. Germline CDR1 DFQATT, CDR2 SNEGSKA (reference sequence). The CDR3 runs to 15 residues. The CDR3 bases are TGCAGTGCTAGAGGTCTAGCGGAGTACACAGATACGCAGTATTTT. Translated, it gives CSARGLAEYTDTQYF.

This clonotype was seen ten or more times. J is TRBJ2-3 and V is TRBV29-1; D gene uncertain. This CDR3 has 13 residues. CDR1 and CDR2 from the germline V gene are SQVTM and ANQGSEA. V shed 1 base and J shed 8 bases, with 13 bases lying between them. The CDR3 reads CSVEGQRTPTQYF. The CDR3 coding sequence is TGCAGCGTTGAAGGTCAGAGAACCCCTACGCAGTATTTT.

This clonotype was detected many times. The genes are TRBV29-1 and TRBJ1-5; D not certain. Germline CDR1 reads SQVTM; CDR2 reads ANQGSEA. V was cut by 4 bases and J by 2 bases, with 3 bases left in between. This CDR3 contains 11 residues. This CDR3 reads CSVGGNQPQHF. The CDR3 DNA is TGCAGCGTTGGTGGCAATCAGCCCCAGCATTTT.